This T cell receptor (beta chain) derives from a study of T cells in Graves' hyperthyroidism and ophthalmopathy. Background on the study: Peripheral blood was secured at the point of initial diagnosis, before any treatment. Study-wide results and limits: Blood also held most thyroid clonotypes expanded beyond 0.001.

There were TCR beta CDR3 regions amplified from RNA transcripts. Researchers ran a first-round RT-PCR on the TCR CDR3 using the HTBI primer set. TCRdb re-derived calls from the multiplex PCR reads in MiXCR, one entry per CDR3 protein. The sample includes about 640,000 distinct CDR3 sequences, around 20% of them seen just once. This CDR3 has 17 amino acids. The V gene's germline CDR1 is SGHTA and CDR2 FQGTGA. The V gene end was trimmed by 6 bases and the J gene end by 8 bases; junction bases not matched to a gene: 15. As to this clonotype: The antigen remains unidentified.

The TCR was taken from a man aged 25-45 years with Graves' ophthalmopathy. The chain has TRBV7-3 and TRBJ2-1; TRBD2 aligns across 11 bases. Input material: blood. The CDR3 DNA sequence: TGTGCCAGCAGTGAGGGTTTACGGACTAGCGGGTCGGATGAGCAGTTCTTC. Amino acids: CASSEGLRTSGSDEQFF.